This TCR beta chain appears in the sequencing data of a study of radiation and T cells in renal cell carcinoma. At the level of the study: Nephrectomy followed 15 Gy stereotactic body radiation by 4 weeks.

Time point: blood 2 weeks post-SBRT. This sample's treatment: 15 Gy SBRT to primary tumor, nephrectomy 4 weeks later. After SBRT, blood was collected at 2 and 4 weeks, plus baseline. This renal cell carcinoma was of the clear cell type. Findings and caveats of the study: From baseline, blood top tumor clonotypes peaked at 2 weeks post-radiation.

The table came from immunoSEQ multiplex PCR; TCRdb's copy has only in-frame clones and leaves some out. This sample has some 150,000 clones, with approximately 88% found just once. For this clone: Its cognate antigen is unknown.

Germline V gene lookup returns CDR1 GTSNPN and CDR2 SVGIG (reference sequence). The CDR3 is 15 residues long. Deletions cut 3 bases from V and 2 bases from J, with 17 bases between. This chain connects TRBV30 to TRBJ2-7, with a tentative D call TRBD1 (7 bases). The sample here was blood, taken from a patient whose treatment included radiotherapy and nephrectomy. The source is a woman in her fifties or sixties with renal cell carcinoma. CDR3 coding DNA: TGTGCCTGGAGGGGGGGCTTTGGACAGGCCTACGAGCAGTACTTC. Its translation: CAWRGGFGQAYEQYF.